This TCR beta chain was sequenced during a study of T cell responses to AZD1222 COVID-19 vaccine. General study findings and limits: Seropositive status at baseline applied to only 5 or 6 AZD1222 recipients.

Turning to this clone: The antigen remains undetermined.

Using immunoSEQ multiplex PCR, the repertoire was profiled, and TCRdb retains in-frame clones only, with some absent. This table holds fewer than 200,000 clones, approximately 90% found once. This specimen was peripheral blood, taken 28 days after the second AZD1222 dose. The TCR sequence derives from an adult who received the AZD1222 COVID-19 vaccine.

The CDR3: CASSHSRGSNQPQHF. In nucleotides, the CDR3 is TGTGCCAGCTCCCATTCAAGGGGTAGCAATCAGCCCCAGCATTTT. The rearrangement joins TRBV18 to TRBJ1-5, with D possibly being TRBD1 (5 bases). V lost 6 bases and J 0 bases, leaving 12 bases between the germline ends. Germline V lookup: CDR1 KGHSH, CDR2 LQKENI. The CDR3 length is 15 residues.